The rows below give T cell receptor beta chains drawn from one sample of a study of shared clonotypes between healthy human individuals. Method: immunoSEQ multiplex PCR; TCRdb's copy keeps in-frame clones and lacks some. The table lists hundreds of thousands of clones, roughly three quarters of them singletons. Sequenced input: PBMCs. All receptors come from a woman aged 35 to 49 in good health. Some clones in this sample may be carry-over from other donors' samples. CDR3s include the opening cysteine and the closing phenylalanine or tryptophan. Each record gives: V gene, clone size, J gene, D gene, CDR3 DNA, CDR3 protein. A D gene is named only where the DNA matches it firmly. Size values are once, few and many counts, or a class for expanded clones, and some rows have none.

v_call: TRBV7-2; clone_size: many; j_call: TRBJ2-7; d_call: .; cdr3_nt: TGTGCCAGCAGCTTAGGGGGGGGCGGAGGCTACGAGCAGTACTTC; cdr3_aa: CASSLGGGGGYEQYF
v_call: TRBV5-6; clone_size: .; j_call: TRBJ2-3; d_call: TRBD2; cdr3_nt: TGTGCCAGCAGCCTGCGGACTAGCCCCTGGGTGCAGTATTTT; cdr3_aa: CASSLRTSPWVQYF
v_call: TRBV4-3; clone_size: .; j_call: TRBJ2-3; d_call: TRBD2; cdr3_nt: TGCGCCAGCAGCCAAGGGACGTTAGCGGGAGGGCCGGGAGATACGCAGTATTTT; cdr3_aa: CASSQGTLAGGPGDTQYF
v_call: TRBV7-3; clone_size: .; j_call: TRBJ2-7; d_call: .; cdr3_nt: TGTGCCAGCAGCTTAATCCCGACGGAGACCTACGAGCAGTACTTC; cdr3_aa: CASSLIPTETYEQYF
v_call: TRBV10-2; clone_size: .; j_call: TRBJ1-4; d_call: .; cdr3_nt: TGCGCCAGCAGTGTCCCTAATGAAAAACTGTTTTTT; cdr3_aa: CASSVPNEKLFF
v_call: TRBV29-1; clone_size: .; j_call: TRBJ2-1; d_call: .; cdr3_nt: TGCAGCGTCTCTACCAGGGTTTTTGAGCAGTTCTTC; cdr3_aa: CSVSTRVFEQFF
v_call: TRBV7-9; clone_size: .; j_call: TRBJ2-7; d_call: .; cdr3_nt: TGTGCCAGCAGCTTAGCGGGGTATGACAGTTACGAGCAGTACTTC; cdr3_aa: CASSLAGYDSYEQYF
v_call: TRBV7-3; clone_size: .; j_call: TRBJ2-7; d_call: .; cdr3_nt: TGTGCCAGCAGCTTAGGAGGGACAGCTGCCTACGAGCAGTACTTC; cdr3_aa: CASSLGGTAAYEQYF
v_call: TRBV7-2; clone_size: .; j_call: TRBJ1-2; d_call: .; cdr3_nt: TGTGCCAGCAGCTCGTTGGGGGAGGGGAGGAGTGGTGGCTACACCTTC; cdr3_aa: CASSSLGEGRSGGYTF
v_call: TRBV5-1; clone_size: many; j_call: TRBJ2-2; d_call: .; cdr3_nt: TGCGCCAGCAGCTTCGAAACTTCCGACACCGGGGAGCTGTTTTTT; cdr3_aa: CASSFETSDTGELFF
v_call: TRBV30; clone_size: .; j_call: TRBJ1-2; d_call: .; cdr3_nt: TGTGCCTGGAAGGAGGGGGGCTCGGTACGGGGCTACACCTTC; cdr3_aa: CAWKEGGSVRGYTF
v_call: TRBV18; clone_size: .; j_call: TRBJ2-7; d_call: .; cdr3_nt: TGTGCCAGCTCACCAACGTCGGCAGCCGAACACGAGCAGTACTTC; cdr3_aa: CASSPTSAAEHEQYF
v_call: TRBV28; clone_size: .; j_call: TRBJ2-7; d_call: TRBD1; cdr3_nt: TGTGCCAGCAGTACCTATGGGACAGGGACCTACGAGCAGTACTTC; cdr3_aa: CASSTYGTGTYEQYF
v_call: TRBV27; clone_size: .; j_call: TRBJ2-6; d_call: .; cdr3_nt: TGTGCCAGCAGTACCCTAGCCAGGGGACCTGGGGCCAACGTCCTGACTTTC; cdr3_aa: CASSTLARGPGANVLTF
v_call: TRBV6-1; clone_size: .; j_call: TRBJ2-1; d_call: .; cdr3_nt: TGTGCCAGCAGTGATCTCGTCAGGGGCAATGAGCAGTTCTTC; cdr3_aa: CASSDLVRGNEQFF
v_call: TRBV4-1; clone_size: few; j_call: TRBJ1-3; d_call: .; cdr3_nt: TGCGCCAGCAGCAAAGGGGAGGGCTCTGGAAACACCATATATTTT; cdr3_aa: CASSKGEGSGNTIYF
v_call: TRBV6-1; clone_size: .; j_call: TRBJ1-4; d_call: TRBD1; cdr3_nt: TGTGCCAGCAGTGAAAGCTCTGGGACAGGCAATGAAAAACTGTTTTTT; cdr3_aa: CASSESSGTGNEKLFF
v_call: TRBV25-1; clone_size: .; j_call: TRBJ1-5; d_call: TRBD1; cdr3_nt: TGTGCCAGCAGTGAGGACAGGGGTAGTCAGCCCCAGCATTTT; cdr3_aa: CASSEDRGSQPQHF
v_call: TRBV10-1; clone_size: .; j_call: TRBJ2-3; d_call: TRBD2; cdr3_nt: TGCGCCAGCAGTGAGGGGACTATCGATCCGCAGTATTTT; cdr3_aa: CASSEGTIDPQYF
v_call: TRBV2; clone_size: .; j_call: TRBJ1-5; d_call: .; cdr3_nt: TGTGCCAGCAGAGAGGGGAGGTTTGGCAATCAGCCCCAGCATTTT; cdr3_aa: CASREGRFGNQPQHF
v_call: TRBV9; clone_size: .; j_call: TRBJ2-7; d_call: TRBD1; cdr3_nt: TGTGCCAGCAGCGATGGGACAGCTGACGAGCAGTACTTC; cdr3_aa: CASSDGTADEQYF
v_call: TRBV7-6; clone_size: .; j_call: TRBJ2-5; d_call: .; cdr3_nt: TGTGCCAGCAGCTTGGGCCAGTCTTACCAAGAGACCCAGTACTTC; cdr3_aa: CASSLGQSYQETQYF
v_call: TRBV6-5; clone_size: .; j_call: TRBJ2-2; d_call: .; cdr3_nt: TGTGCCAGCAGTTTGGGTATCGGGGAGCTGTTTTTT; cdr3_aa: CASSLGIGELFF
v_call: TRBV7-9; clone_size: .; j_call: TRBJ2-5; d_call: .; cdr3_nt: TGTGCCAGCAGCTTAGACCCGGGGTTAGAGACCCAGTACTTC; cdr3_aa: CASSLDPGLETQYF
v_call: TRBV5-1; clone_size: few; j_call: TRBJ2-5; d_call: .; cdr3_nt: TGCGCCAGCAGCCGCCATTACCCTCAAGAGACCCAGTACTTC; cdr3_aa: CASSRHYPQETQYF
v_call: TRBV2; clone_size: few; j_call: TRBJ2-1; d_call: .; cdr3_nt: TGTGCCAGCAGGAGGAGTGAGCAGTTCTTC; cdr3_aa: CASRRSEQFF